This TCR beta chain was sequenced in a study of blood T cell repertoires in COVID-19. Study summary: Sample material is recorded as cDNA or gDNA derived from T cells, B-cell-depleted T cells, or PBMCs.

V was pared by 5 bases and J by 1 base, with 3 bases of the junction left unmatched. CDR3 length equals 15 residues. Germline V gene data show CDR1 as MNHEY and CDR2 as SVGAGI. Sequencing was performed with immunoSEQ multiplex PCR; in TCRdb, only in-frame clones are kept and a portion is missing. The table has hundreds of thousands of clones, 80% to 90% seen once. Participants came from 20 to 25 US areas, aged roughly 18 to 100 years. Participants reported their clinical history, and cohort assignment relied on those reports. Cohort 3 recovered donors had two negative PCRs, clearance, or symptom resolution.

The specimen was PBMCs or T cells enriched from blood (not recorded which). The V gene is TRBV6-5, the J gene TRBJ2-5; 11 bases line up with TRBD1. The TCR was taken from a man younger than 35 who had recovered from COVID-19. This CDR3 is CASSPGTGGQETQYF. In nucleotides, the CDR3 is TGTGCCAGCAGTCCCGGGACAGGGGGCCAAGAGACCCAGTACTTC.